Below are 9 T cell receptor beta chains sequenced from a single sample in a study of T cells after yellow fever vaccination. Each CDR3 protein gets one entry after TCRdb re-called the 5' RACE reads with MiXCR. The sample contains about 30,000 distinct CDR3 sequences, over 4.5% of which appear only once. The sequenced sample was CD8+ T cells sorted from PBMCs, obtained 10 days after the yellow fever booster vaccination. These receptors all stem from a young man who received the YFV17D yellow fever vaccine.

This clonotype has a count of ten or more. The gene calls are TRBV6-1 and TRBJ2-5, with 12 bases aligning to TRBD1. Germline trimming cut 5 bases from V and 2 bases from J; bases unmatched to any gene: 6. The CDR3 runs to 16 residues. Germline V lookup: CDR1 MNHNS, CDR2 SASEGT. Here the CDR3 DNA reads TGTGCCAGCAGTACGGGACAGGGGGCAGTACAAGAGACCCAGTACTTC. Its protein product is CASSTGQGAVQETQYF.

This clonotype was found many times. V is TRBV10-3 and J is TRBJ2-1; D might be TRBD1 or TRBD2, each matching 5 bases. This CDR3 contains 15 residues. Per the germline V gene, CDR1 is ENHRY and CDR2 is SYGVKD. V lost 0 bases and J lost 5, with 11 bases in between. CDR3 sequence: CAISESWDANNEQFF. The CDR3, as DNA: TGTGCCATCAGTGAGTCTTGGGACGCTAACAATGAGCAGTTCTTC.

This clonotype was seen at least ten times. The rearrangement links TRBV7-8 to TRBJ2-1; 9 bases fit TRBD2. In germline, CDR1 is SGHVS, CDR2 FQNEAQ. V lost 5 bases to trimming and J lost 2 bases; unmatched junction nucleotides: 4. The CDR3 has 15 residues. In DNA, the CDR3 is TGTGCCAGCAGCCCCCGACTAGCGGCCTACAATGAGCAGTTCTTC. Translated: CASSPRLAAYNEQFF.

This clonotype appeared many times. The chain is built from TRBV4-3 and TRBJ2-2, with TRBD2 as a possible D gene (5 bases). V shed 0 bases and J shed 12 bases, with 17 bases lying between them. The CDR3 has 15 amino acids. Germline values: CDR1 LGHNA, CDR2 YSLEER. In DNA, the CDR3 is TGCGCCAGCAGCCAAGATCCGGGGTCTATCGATAAGCTGTTTTTT. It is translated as CASSQDPGSIDKLFF.

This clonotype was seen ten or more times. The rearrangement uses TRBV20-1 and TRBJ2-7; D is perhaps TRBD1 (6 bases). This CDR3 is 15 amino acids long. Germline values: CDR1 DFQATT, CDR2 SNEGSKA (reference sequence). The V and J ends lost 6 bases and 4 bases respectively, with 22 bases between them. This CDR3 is CSALTGQRSRYEQYF. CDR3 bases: TGCAGTGCACTTACAGGGCAGAGGTCGAGATACGAGCAGTACTTC.

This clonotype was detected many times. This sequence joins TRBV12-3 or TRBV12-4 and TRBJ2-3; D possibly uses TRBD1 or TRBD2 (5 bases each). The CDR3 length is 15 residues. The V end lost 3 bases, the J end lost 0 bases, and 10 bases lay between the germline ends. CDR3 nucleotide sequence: TGTGCCAGCAGTTTGGGGGTTGCCAGCACAGATACGCAGTATTTT. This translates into CASSLGVASTDTQYF.

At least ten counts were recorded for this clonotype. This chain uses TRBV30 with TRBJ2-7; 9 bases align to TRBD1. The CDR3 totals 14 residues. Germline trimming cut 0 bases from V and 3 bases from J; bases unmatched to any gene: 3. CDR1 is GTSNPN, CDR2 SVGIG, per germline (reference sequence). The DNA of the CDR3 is TGTGCCTGGAGTGTAGGGACAGGGCGCTACGAGCAGTACTTC. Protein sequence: CAWSVGTGRYEQYF.

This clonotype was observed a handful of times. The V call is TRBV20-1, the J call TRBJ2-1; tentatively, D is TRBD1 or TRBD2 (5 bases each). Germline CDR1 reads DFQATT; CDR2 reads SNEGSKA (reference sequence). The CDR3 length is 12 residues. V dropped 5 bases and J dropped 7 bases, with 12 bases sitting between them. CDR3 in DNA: TGCAGTGCTGGGGGAACCCGTAATGAGCAGTTCTTC. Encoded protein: CSAGGTRNEQFF.

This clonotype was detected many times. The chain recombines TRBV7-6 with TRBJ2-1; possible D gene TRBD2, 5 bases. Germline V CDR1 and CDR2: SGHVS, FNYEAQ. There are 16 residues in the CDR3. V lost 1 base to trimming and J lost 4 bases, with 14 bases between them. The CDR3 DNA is TGTGCCAGCAGCTTAGAAGTGGACTTAGGGTACAATGAGCAGTTCTTC. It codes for CASSLEVDLGYNEQFF.